The clone carrying this T cell receptor beta chain has at least ten counts. TCRdb reprocessed the 5' RACE reads via MiXCR and lists one record per CDR3 protein. The table has about 53,000 distinct CDR3 sequences, over 12% seen once. This record comes from a study of T cells of healthy individuals. The source of this sequence is a human donor in good health.

As DNA, the CDR3 is TGTGCCAGCCACCTTCAACGGGACAGGGAAGGCTACACCTTC. It yields the protein CASHLQRDREGYTF. The gene calls are TRBV6-6 and TRBJ1-2; 9 positions match TRBD1. The junction had 12 bases not matched to a gene; V was cut back by 8 bases and J by 8 bases. The CDR3 contains 14 residues. The V gene's germline CDR1 is MNHNY and CDR2 SVGAGI (reference sequence).